This section outlines one T cell receptor (beta chain) sequence together with its context. Preparation of the TCRbeta library involved a method that used unique molecular identifiers. TCRdb called the PCR reads again in MiXCR, with one record for every CDR3 protein. The table lists about 540,000 distinct CDR3 sequences, about 16% of them singletons, with less than 4% in the top ten. The data were obtained in a study of T-cell reconstitution after alpha-beta-depleted transplantation in children. The germline CDR1 and CDR2 sequences are DFQATT and SNEGSKA (reference sequence). The V and J ends lost 5 bases and 2 bases respectively, with 7 bases between them. This CDR3 contains 11 residues.

This material consisted of PBMCs from the stem cell graft donor, taken from the stem cell graft. The source of this sequence is a human donor who donated a stem cell graft to a child with acute lymphoblastic leukemia. The chain uses TRBV20-1 and TRBJ2-7; D not resolved. CDR3 sequence (DNA): TGCAGTGCTCGGACCACCTACGAGCAGTACTTC. Translated: CSARTTYEQYF.